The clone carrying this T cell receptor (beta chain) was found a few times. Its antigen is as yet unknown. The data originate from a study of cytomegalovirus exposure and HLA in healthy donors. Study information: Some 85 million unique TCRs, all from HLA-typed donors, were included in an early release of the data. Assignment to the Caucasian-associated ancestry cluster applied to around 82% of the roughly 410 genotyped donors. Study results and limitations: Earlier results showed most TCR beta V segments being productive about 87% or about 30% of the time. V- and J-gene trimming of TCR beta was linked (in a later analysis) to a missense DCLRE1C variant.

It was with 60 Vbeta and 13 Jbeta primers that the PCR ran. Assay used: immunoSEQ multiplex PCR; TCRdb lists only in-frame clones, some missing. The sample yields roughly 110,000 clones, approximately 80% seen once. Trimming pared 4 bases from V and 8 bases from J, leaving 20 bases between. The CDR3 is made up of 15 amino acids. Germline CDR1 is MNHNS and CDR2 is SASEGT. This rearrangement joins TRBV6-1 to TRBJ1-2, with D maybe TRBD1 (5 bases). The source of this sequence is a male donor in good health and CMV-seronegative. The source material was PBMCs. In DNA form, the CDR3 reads TGTGCCAGCAGTGGCCCTGACGGACATTTTCGCGGCTACACCTTC. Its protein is CASSGPDGHFRGYTF.